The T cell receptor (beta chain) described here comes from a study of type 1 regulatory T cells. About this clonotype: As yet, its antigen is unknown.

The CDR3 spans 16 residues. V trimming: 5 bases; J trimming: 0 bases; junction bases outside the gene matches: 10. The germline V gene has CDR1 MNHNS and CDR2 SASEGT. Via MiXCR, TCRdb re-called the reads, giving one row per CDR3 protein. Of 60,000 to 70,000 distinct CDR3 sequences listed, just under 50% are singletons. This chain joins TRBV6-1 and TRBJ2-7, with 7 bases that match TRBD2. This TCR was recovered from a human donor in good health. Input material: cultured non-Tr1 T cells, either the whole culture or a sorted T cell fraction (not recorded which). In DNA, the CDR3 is TGTGCCAGCAGTTCACGACTAGCAGGGAGCTCCTACGAGCAGTACTTC. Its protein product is CASSSRLAGSSYEQYF.